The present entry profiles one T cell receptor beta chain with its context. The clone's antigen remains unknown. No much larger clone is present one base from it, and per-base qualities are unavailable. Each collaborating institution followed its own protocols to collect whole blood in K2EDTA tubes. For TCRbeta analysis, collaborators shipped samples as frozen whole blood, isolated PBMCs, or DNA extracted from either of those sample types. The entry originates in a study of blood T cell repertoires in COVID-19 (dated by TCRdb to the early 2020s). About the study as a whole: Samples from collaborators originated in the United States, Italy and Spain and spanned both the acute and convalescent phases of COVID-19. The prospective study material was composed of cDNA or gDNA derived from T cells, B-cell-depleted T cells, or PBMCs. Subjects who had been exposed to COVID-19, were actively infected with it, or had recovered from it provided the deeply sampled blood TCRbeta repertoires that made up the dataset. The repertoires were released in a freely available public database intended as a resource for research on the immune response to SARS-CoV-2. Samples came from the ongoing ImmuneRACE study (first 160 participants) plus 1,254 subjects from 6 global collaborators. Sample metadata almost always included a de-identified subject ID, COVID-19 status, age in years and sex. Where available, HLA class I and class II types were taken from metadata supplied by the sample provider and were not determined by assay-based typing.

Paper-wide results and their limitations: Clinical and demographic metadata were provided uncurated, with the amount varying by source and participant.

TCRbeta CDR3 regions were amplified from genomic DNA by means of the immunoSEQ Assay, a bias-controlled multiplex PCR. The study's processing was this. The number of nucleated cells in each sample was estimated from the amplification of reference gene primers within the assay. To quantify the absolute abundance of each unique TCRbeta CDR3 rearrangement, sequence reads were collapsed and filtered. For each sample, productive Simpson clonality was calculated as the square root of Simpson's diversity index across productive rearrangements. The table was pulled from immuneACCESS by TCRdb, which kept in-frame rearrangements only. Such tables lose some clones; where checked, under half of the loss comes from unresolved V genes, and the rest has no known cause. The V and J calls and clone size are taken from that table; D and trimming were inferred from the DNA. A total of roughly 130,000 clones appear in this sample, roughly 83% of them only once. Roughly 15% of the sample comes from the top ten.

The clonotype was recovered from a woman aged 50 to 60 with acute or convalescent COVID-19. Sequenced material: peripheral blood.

The CDR3 region has the sequence CASSAGASSGNTIYF. At the DNA level, the sequence is TGTGCCAGCAGCGCAGGGGCTAGCTCTGGAAACACCATATATTTT. The rearrangement joined TRBV6-6 to TRBJ1-3; matching of 6 bases hints at TRBD1 as the D gene. Reading from cysteine to phenylalanine, the CDR3 counts 15 amino acids. The only DNA kept is the CDR3, 45 bases in frame from the first base. Trimming costs V 6 bases and J 0 bases, and their ends lie 12 bases apart. CDR1 MNHNY and CDR2 SVGAGI were looked up in the germline V gene (reference sequence).